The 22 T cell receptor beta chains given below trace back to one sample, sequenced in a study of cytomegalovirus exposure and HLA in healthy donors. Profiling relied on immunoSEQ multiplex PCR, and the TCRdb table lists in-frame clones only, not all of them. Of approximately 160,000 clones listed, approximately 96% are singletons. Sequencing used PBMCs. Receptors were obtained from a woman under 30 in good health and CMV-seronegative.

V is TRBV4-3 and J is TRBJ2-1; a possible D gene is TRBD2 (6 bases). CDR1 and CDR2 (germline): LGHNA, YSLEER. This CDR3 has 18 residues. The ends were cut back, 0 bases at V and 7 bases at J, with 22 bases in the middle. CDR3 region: CASSQDIRRDHLGNEQFF. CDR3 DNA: TGCGCCAGCAGCCAAGATATCCGGCGGGACCACCTCGGTAATGAGCAGTTCTTC.

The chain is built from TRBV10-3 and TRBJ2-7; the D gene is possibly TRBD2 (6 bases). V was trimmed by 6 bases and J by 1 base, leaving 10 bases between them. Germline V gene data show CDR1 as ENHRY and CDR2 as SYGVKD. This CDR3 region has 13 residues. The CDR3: CAIRFGGSYEQYF. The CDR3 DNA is TGTGCCATCAGGTTCGGGGGTTCCTACGAGCAGTACTTC.

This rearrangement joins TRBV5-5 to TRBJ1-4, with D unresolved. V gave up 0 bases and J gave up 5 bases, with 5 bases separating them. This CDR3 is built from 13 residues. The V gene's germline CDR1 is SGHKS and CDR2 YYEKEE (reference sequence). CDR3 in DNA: TGTGCCAGCAGCTTGGCTCCCAATGAAAAACTGTTTTTT. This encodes CASSLAPNEKLFF.

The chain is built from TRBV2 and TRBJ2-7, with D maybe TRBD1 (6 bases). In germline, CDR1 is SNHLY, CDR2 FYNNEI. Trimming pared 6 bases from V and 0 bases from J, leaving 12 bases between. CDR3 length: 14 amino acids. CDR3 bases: TGTGCCAGCAGGGACAGCAGGAGCTCCTACGAGCAGTACTTC. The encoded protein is CASRDSRSSYEQYF.

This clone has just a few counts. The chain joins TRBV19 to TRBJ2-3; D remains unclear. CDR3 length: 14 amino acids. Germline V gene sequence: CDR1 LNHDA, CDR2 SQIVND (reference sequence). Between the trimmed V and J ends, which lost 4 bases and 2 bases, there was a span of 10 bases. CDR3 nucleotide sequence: TGTGCCAGTAGTAGGAGTTTTATCACAGATACGCAGTATTTT. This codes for CASSRSFITDTQYF.

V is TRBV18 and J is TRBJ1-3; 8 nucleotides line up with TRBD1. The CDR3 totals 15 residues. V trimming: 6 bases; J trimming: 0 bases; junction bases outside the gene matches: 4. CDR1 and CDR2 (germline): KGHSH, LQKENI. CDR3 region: CASSPGTGSGNTIYF. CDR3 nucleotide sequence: TGTGCCAGCTCCCCCGGGACAGGCTCTGGAAACACCATATATTTT.

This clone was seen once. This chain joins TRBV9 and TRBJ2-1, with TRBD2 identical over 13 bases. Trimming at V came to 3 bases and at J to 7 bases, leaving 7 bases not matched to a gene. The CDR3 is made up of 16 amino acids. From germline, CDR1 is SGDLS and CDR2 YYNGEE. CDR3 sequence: CASSARLAGGGNEQFF. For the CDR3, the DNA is TGTGCCAGCAGCGCCCGACTAGCGGGGGGAGGGAATGAGCAGTTCTTC.

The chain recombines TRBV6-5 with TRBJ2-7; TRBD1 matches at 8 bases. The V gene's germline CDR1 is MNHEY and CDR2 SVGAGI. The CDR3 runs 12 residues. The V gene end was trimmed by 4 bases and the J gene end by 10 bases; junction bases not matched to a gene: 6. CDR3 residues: CASSSLDREQYF. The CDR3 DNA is TGTGCCAGCAGTTCTCTGGACAGGGAACAGTACTTC.

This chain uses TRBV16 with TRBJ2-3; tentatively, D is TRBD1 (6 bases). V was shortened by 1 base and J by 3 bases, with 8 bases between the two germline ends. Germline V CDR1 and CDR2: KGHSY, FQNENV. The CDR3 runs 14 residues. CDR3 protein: CASSQLGATDTQYF. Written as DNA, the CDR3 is TGTGCCAGCAGCCAATTGGGGGCAACAGATACGCAGTATTTT.

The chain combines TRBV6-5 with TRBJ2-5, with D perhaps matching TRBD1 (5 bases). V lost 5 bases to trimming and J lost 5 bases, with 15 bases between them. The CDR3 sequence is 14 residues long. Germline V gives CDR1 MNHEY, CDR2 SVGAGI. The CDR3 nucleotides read TGTGCCAGCAGTGGGCCAGGGAAAAGGGAGACCCAGTACTTC. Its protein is CASSGPGKRETQYF.

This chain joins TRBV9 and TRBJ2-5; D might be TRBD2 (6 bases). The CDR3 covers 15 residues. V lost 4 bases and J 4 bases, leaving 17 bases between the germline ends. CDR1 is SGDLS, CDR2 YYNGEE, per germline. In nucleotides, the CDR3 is TGTGCCAGCAGCCCCCCCGGCGGGGAGTTAGAGACCCAGTACTTC. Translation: CASSPPGGELETQYF.

Here the CDR3 DNA reads TGTGCCAGTAACCCGGGACAGCATAATTCACCCCTCCACTTT. Translating gives CASNPGQHNSPLHF. The chain is built from TRBV19 and TRBJ1-6; 7 bases match TRBD1. Germline CDR1 is LNHDA and CDR2 is SQIVND (reference sequence). After removal of 7 bases from V and 5 bases from J, the junction contained 5 bases not matched to a gene. This CDR3 has 14 residues.

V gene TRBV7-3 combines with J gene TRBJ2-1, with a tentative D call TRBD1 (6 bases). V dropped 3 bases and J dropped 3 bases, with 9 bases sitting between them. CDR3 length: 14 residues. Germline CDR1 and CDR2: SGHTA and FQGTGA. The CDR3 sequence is CASSLQGSYNEQFF. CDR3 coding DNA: TGTGCCAGCAGCTTGCAGGGGAGCTACAATGAGCAGTTCTTC.

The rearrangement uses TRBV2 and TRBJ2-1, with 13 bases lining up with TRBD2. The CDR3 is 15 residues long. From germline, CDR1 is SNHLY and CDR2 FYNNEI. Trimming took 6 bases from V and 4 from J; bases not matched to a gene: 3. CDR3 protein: CASSRGLAGYNEQFF. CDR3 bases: TGTGCCAGCAGCAGGGGACTAGCGGGGTACAATGAGCAGTTCTTC.

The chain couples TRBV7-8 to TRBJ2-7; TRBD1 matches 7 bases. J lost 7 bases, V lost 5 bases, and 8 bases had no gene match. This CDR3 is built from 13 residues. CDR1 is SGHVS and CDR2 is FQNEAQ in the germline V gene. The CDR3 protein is CASSDDRAREQYF. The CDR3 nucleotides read TGTGCCAGCAGCGACGACAGGGCGCGGGAGCAGTACTTC. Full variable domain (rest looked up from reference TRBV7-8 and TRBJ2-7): GAGVSQSPRYKVAKRGQDVALRCDPISGHVSLFWYQQALGQGPEFLTYFQNEAQLDKSGLPSDRFFAERPEGSVSTLKIQRTQQEDSAVYLCASSDDRAREQYFGPGTRLTVT.

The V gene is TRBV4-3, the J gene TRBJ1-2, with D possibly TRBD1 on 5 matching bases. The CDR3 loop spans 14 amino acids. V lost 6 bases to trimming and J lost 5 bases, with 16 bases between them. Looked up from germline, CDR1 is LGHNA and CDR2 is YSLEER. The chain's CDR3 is CASRRATDRYGYTF. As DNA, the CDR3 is TGCGCCAGCAGAAGGGCGACAGACAGATATGGCTACACCTTC.

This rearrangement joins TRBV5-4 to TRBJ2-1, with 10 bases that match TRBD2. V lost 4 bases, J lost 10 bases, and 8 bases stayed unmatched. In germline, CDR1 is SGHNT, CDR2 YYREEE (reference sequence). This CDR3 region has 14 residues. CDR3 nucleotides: TGTGCCAGCAGCCAGAGCGGGGGGGCCCAGGAGCAGTTCTTC. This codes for CASSQSGGAQEQFF.

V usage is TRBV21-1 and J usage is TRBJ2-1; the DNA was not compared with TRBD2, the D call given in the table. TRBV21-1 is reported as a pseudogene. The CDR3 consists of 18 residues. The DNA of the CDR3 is TGTGCCAGCAGCTTCAAGCGGATTAGCGGGGGGGCAGGCAATGAGCAGTTCTTC. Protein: CASSFKRISGGAGNEQFF.

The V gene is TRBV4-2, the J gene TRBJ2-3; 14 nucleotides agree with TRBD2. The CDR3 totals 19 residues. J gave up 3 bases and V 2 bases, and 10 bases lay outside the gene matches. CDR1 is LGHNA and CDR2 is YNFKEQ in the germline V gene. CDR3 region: CASSQLLGTSGGGTDTQYF. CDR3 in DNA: TGTGCCAGCAGCCAATTATTAGGGACTAGCGGGGGTGGGACAGATACGCAGTATTTT.

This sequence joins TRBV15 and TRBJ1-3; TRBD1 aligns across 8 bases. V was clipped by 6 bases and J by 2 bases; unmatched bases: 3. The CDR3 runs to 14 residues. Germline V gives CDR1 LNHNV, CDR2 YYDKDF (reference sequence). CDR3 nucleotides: TGTGCCACCAGAAGGACAGGGACTGGAAACACCATATATTTT. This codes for CATRRTGTGNTIYF.

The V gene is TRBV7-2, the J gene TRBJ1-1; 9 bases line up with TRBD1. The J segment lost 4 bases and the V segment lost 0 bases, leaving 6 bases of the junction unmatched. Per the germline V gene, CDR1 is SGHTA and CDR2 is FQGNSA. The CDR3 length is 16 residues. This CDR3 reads CASSLAPPGQGTEAFF. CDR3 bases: TGTGCCAGCAGCTTAGCGCCTCCGGGACAGGGCACTGAAGCTTTCTTT.

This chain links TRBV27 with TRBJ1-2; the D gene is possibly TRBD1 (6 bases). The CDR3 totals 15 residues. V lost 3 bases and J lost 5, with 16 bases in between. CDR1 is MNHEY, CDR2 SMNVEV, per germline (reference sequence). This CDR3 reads CASSLGTQFNYGYTF. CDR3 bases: TGTGCCAGCAGTTTGGGGACACAGTTCAATTATGGCTACACCTTC.